This TCR beta chain came from a study of tumor-infiltrating lymphocytes in primary liver carcinoma. Study outcomes and limitations: Tumor samples exhibited a significantly greater top-250-clone fraction than blood samples (p = 0.039).

Co-extraction of RNA and DNA was performed on about 18-30 mg of unsorted bulk tissue. Total RNA amounting to 450 to 550 ng was the source from which TCR beta cDNA was made with a constant-region primer. TCR beta libraries came from three nested multiplex PCR rounds using slightly modified ARM-PCR. Each of the first two PCR rounds ran approximately 11 cycles with TRBV1-TRBV30 forward and C-beta reverse primers. TCRdb used MiXCR to reprocess the multiplex PCR reads, holding one entry per CDR3 protein. The sample has under 85,000 distinct CDR3 sequences, around 70% seen once; the top ten hold just under 20%. The table lists this clonotype with many counts. Its matching antigen is unknown. This CDR3 comprises 15 residues. V trimming: 0 bases; J trimming: 1 base; junction bases outside the gene matches: 0. Per germline, CDR1 SGHNT and CDR2 YYREEE (reference sequence).

V usage is TRBV5-4 and J usage is TRBJ2-2; 7 nucleotides line up with TRBD1. This TCR came from a man in his forties with primary liver carcinoma and hepatitis B virus infection. Input material: liver tumor tissue from sampling region 1. Documented subset: tumor region T1, superior pole. The CDR3 reads CASSLGQGNTGELFF. The CDR3 nucleotides read TGTGCCAGCAGCTTGGGACAGGGGAACACCGGGGAGCTGTTTTTT.